This TCR beta chain was observed in a study of identical twins. Findings and caveats of the study: Cord blood beta clonotypes that were abundant carried fewer insertions, and memory repertoires showed no such trend. For monozygotic twins, models underestimated out-of-frame TCR alpha sharing. One should note that invariant MAIT and iNKT cells could partly confound zero-insertion analyses.

This clonotype has at least ten counts. Its antigen is as yet unknown. With 7 bases removed from V and 2 bases from J, the gap between germline ends came to 11 bases. This CDR3 is 14 amino acids long. TCRdb re-called the 5' RACE reads through MiXCR, storing one row per CDR3 protein. The sample yields 250,000 or so distinct CDR3 sequences, around 8% seen once. These records were also assigned to another study, of yellow fever vaccine responses in identical twins. That work states: Twins reportedly mounted vaccine T cell responses that seemed partly convergent, partly personalized.

The sample consisted of CD8+ T cells sorted from blood. The source of this sequence is a woman aged 18-35 years in good health. The chain is built from TRBV12-3 or TRBV12-4 and TRBJ2-2; D remains unclear. Here the CDR3 DNA reads TGTGCCAGCATCTCCCCCCACAACACCGGGGAGCTGTTTTTT. Protein product: CASISPHNTGELFF.